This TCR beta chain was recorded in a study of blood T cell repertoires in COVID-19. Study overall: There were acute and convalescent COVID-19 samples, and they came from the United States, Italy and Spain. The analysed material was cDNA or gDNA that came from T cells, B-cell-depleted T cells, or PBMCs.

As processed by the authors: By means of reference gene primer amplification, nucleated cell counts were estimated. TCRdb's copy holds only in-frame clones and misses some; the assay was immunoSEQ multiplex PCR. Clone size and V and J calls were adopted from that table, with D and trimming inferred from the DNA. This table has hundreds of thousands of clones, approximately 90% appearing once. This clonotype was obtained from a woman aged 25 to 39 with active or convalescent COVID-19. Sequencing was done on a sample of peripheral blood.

For the CDR3, the DNA is TGTGCCAGCAGCCCAGAAGATTTTGGCTACACCTTC. It codes for CASSPEDFGYTF. This chain connects TRBV7-9 to TRBJ1-2; D remains unclear. The germline V and J ends were trimmed by 5 bases and 7 bases, with 11 bases remaining between them. The CDR3 loop spans 12 amino acids. Germline values: CDR1 SEHNR, CDR2 FQNEAQ (reference sequence). The full variable domain, rest sourced from reference TRBV7-9 and TRBJ1-2, is DTGVSQNPRHKITKRGQNVTFRCDPISEHNRLYWYRQTLGQGPEFLTYFQNEAQLEKSRLLSDRFSAERPKGSFSTLEIQRTEQGDSAMYLCASSPEDFGYTFGSGTRLTVV.